These 7 T cell receptor beta chains came from one sample sequenced in a study of blood T cell repertoires in COVID-19 (dated by TCRdb to about 2020). Library creation used the immunoSEQ multiplex PCR assay. Sourced from immuneACCESS, this table was stored by TCRdb with only in-frame sequences that have V and J called. A share of the clones is absent; for the studies checked, an unresolved V gene accounts for under half, and the remainder has no known explanation. This sample holds roughly 250,000 clones; approximately 78% were observed only once. Of the sample, roughly 12% is held by the ten largest clones. Sequencing was performed on peripheral blood. The receptor source for this set is a woman in her sixties or seventies with active or convalescent COVID-19.

The chain has TRBV11-2 and TRBJ2-7; 12 bases agree with TRBD1. CDR1 and CDR2 from the germline V gene are SGHAT and FQNNGV. This CDR3 comprises 17 residues. V lost 6 bases to trimming and J lost 4 bases; unmatched junction nucleotides: 13. CDR3 sequence: CASRPGTGGKRAYEQYF. For the CDR3, the DNA is TGTGCCAGCAGACCAGGGACAGGGGGCAAGCGGGCGTACGAGCAGTACTTC.

The rearrangement uses TRBV7-5 and TRBJ2-7; TRBD2 reflects the table's D call only, with no check against the DNA. TRBV7-5 constitutes a pseudogene. The CDR3 loop spans 14 amino acids. The CDR3 bases are TGTGCCAGAAGCTATGGGACTCTAACCTACGAGCAGTACTTC. It translates to CARSYGTLTYEQYF.

The chain couples TRBV7-2 to TRBJ1-4, with 8 bases aligning to TRBD1. Unmatched junction bases numbered 7, after V lost 5 bases and J lost 5 bases. Looked up from germline, CDR1 is SGHTA and CDR2 is FQGNSA. The CDR3 has 15 residues. CDR3 sequence (DNA): TGTGCCAGCAGCCCACAGGGGGGTTCCAATGAAAAACTGTTTTTT. This gives the protein CASSPQGGSNEKLFF.

This rearrangement joins TRBV7-8 to TRBJ1-1; 9 bases align to TRBD1. The CDR3 loop spans 14 amino acids. V gave up 5 bases and J gave up 8 bases; unmatched junction bases: 9. In germline, CDR1 is SGHVS, CDR2 FQNEAQ. This CDR3 is CASSPYRDRAEAFF. The CDR3, as DNA: TGTGCCAGCAGCCCCTACCGGGACAGGGCGGAAGCTTTCTTT. The whole variable domain, remainder taken from reference TRBV7-8 and TRBJ1-1, is GAGVSQSPRYKVAKRGQDVALRCDPISGHVSLFWYQQALGQGPEFLTYFQNEAQLDKSGLPSDRFFAERPEGSVSTLKIQRTQQEDSAVYLCASSPYRDRAEAFFGQGTRLTVV.

V gene TRBV4-1 combines with J gene TRBJ1-4, with 10 bases aligning to TRBD1. V shed 0 bases and J 8 bases; nucleotides not matched to a gene: 6. Germline V gene lookup returns CDR1 MGHRA and CDR2 YSYEKL. This CDR3 spans 16 amino acids. CDR3 DNA sequence: TGCGCCAGCAGCCAAGATCAGACAGGGGGCGAGGAAAAACTGTTTTTT. Encoded protein: CASSQDQTGGEEKLFF.

The chain recombines TRBV5-1 with TRBJ1-3; TRBD1 aligns across 8 bases. V was clipped by 4 bases and J by 3 bases; unmatched bases: 9. The CDR3 covers 16 residues. In germline, CDR1 is SGHRS, CDR2 YFSETQ. The CDR3 loop reads CASSQSGQGNGNTIYF. CDR3 DNA sequence: TGCGCCAGCAGCCAATCCGGACAGGGTAATGGAAACACCATATATTTT.

The CDR3 sequence: CASSPAEGRVGGYTF. The CDR3 nucleotides read TGTGCCAGCAGTCCGGCGGAGGGGAGGGTGGGTGGCTACACCTTC. The chain joins TRBV6-5 to TRBJ1-2, with D perhaps matching TRBD1 (5 bases). Per germline, CDR1 MNHEY and CDR2 SVGAGI. The ends were cut back, 5 bases at V and 7 bases at J, with 20 bases in the middle. The CDR3 runs to 15 residues.